A selection of T cell receptor beta chains follows, all from one sample in a study of blood T cell repertoires in COVID-19. Only in-frame clones appear in the TCRdb table, and some are missing; sequencing was by immunoSEQ multiplex PCR. The repertoire holds approximately 270,000 clones, with about 85% as singletons. The sample was peripheral blood. The receptors shown here come from a human donor with COVID-19, enrolled during active disease. The donor label of this sample is uncertain. Each CDR3 is given with its conserved first and last residue. Each record gives: J gene, clone size, V gene, D gene, CDR3 DNA, CDR3 protein. D genes are given only for firm matches. For some rows the clone size is stated as once, few or many, or as a class when expanded; others skip it.

J gene: TRBJ1-1
clone size: few
V gene: TRBV4-1
D gene: NA
CDR3 DNA: TGCGCCAGCAGCCAAGATTCGTCTTGGGGAGGAGGGAGCACTGAAGCTTTCTTT
CDR3 protein: CASSQDSSWGGGSTEAFF

J gene: TRBJ1-5
clone size: NA
V gene: TRBV10-3
D gene: NA
CDR3 DNA: TGTGCCATCAGTGACCCCACAGGGTTGACCCAGCATTTT
CDR3 protein: CAISDPTGLTQHF

J gene: TRBJ2-7
clone size: NA
V gene: TRBV7-3
D gene: TRBD2
CDR3 DNA: TGTGCCAGCAGCCCTAAACTAGCGGGAGGGCTGGGCGAGCAGTACTTC
CDR3 protein: CASSPKLAGGLGEQYF

J gene: TRBJ1-2
clone size: NA
V gene: TRBV28
D gene: TRBD1
CDR3 DNA: TGTGCCAGCAGATTGACAGGGGCCAACTATGGCTACACCTTC
CDR3 protein: CASRLTGANYGYTF

J gene: TRBJ2-7
clone size: once
V gene: TRBV29-1
D gene: TRBD1
CDR3 DNA: TGCAGCGTCGCGGGACAGGAGCCCCTACGTGGGCAGTACTTC
CDR3 protein: CSVAGQEPLRGQYF

J gene: TRBJ1-1
clone size: NA
V gene: TRBV28
D gene: NA
CDR3 DNA: TGTGCCAGCAGTCGACGTTCAGGTTTTGACACTGAAGCTTTCTTT
CDR3 protein: CASSRRSGFDTEAFF

J gene: TRBJ2-5
clone size: NA
V gene: TRBV6-5
D gene: TRBD1
CDR3 DNA: TGTGCCAGCAGACCCGGGACAGGGGGCCCGGAGACCCAGTACTTC
CDR3 protein: CASRPGTGGPETQYF

J gene: TRBJ2-3
clone size: NA
V gene: TRBV27
D gene: TRBD2
CDR3 DNA: TGTGCCAGCAGTTGGTCCGGGACTAGCGGGCCAGATACGCAGTATTTT
CDR3 protein: CASSWSGTSGPDTQYF

J gene: TRBJ2-7
clone size: NA
V gene: TRBV2
D gene: TRBD1
CDR3 DNA: TGTGCCAGCAGTGAATGGGACAGGGGTCCGGACGAGCAGTACTTC
CDR3 protein: CASSEWDRGPDEQYF

J gene: TRBJ2-5
clone size: NA
V gene: TRBV24-1
D gene: TRBD1
CDR3 DNA: TGTGCCACCAGTGAACTGACAGGGGGCGTAGAGACCCAGTACTTC
CDR3 protein: CATSELTGGVETQYF

J gene: TRBJ1-6
clone size: NA
V gene: TRBV6-5
D gene: NA
CDR3 DNA: TGTGCCAGCAGTTCCCAGGGTCCGGGTAATTCACCCCTCCACTTT
CDR3 protein: CASSSQGPGNSPLHF

J gene: TRBJ1-5
clone size: NA
V gene: TRBV3-1/TRBV3-2
D gene: NA
CDR3 DNA: TGTGCCAGCAGCCCCTCGGTTCATAGCAATCAGCCCCAGCATTTT
CDR3 protein: CASSPSVHSNQPQHF

J gene: TRBJ1-1
clone size: NA
V gene: TRBV24-1
D gene: TRBD1
CDR3 DNA: TGTGCCACCAGTCCGACAGGGGTGGTCACTGAAGCTTTCTTT
CDR3 protein: CATSPTGVVTEAFF

J gene: TRBJ1-6
clone size: NA
V gene: TRBV6-5
D gene: NA
CDR3 DNA: TGTGCCAGCAGCAGGGGAGACTCACCCCTCCACTTT
CDR3 protein: CASSRGDSPLHF

J gene: TRBJ2-1
clone size: NA
V gene: TRBV28
D gene: TRBD1
CDR3 DNA: TGTGCCAGCAGTTCCCAAGCTCGACCGGGACAGGGGTTTTACGGCTCCTACAATGAGCAGTTCTTC
CDR3 protein: CASSSQARPGQGFYGSYNEQFF

J gene: TRBJ1-6
clone size: NA
V gene: TRBV11-2
D gene: NA
CDR3 DNA: TGTGCCAGCAGCTACAGTACGGGAAATAATTCACCCCTCCACTTT
CDR3 protein: CASSYSTGNNSPLHF

J gene: TRBJ1-1
clone size: NA
V gene: TRBV7-8
D gene: TRBD1
CDR3 DNA: TGTGCCAGCAGCCTGGACAGGGAGACTGAAGCTTTCTTT
CDR3 protein: CASSLDRETEAFF

J gene: TRBJ2-1
clone size: NA
V gene: TRBV7-9
D gene: TRBD2
CDR3 DNA: TGTGCCAGCAGCACCACTCCTAGCGGGGTTAGCTCCTACAATGAGCAGTTCTTC
CDR3 protein: CASSTTPSGVSSYNEQFF

J gene: TRBJ2-7
clone size: NA
V gene: TRBV5-8
D gene: NA
CDR3 DNA: TGTGCCAGCAGCTTGTCGGGACACAATAACTACGAGCAGTACTTC
CDR3 protein: CASSLSGHNNYEQYF

J gene: TRBJ2-7
clone size: NA
V gene: TRBV5-1
D gene: TRBD1
CDR3 DNA: TGCGCCAGCAGCTTGGAGTTAGGGACAGGTCTTCCCTACGAGCAGTACTTC
CDR3 protein: CASSLELGTGLPYEQYF

J gene: TRBJ1-6
clone size: few
V gene: TRBV9
D gene: NA
CDR3 DNA: TGTGCCAGCAGCCTCCAAGTGGGCAATTCACCCCTCCACTTT
CDR3 protein: CASSLQVGNSPLHF

J gene: TRBJ2-3
clone size: once
V gene: TRBV3-1/TRBV3-2
D gene: TRBD2
CDR3 DNA: TGTGCCAGCAGCCCTTTAGCGGGGTTCCCACAAGATACGCAGTATTTT
CDR3 protein: CASSPLAGFPQDTQYF

J gene: TRBJ2-7
clone size: NA
V gene: TRBV20-1
D gene: NA
CDR3 DNA: TGCAGTGCTCGTCAGGGCTACGAGCAGTACTTC
CDR3 protein: CSARQGYEQYF

J gene: TRBJ1-6
clone size: NA
V gene: TRBV5-1
D gene: NA
CDR3 DNA: TGCGCCAGCAGCTTAGACATAGCGGTGAATTCACCCCTCCACTTT
CDR3 protein: CASSLDIAVNSPLHF

J gene: TRBJ1-5
clone size: NA
V gene: TRBV6-6
D gene: NA
CDR3 DNA: TGTGCCAGCAGTTACCCAGGACAGCGCAATCAGCCCCAGCATTTT
CDR3 protein: CASSYPGQRNQPQHF

J gene: TRBJ1-5
clone size: NA
V gene: TRBV29-1
D gene: NA
CDR3 DNA: TGCAGCGTTGGACAGCTAGATCAGCCCCAGCATTTT
CDR3 protein: CSVGQLDQPQHF

J gene: TRBJ1-2
clone size: NA
V gene: TRBV5-1
D gene: TRBD1
CDR3 DNA: TGCGCCAGCAGCACGGACAGGGATGGCTACACCTTC
CDR3 protein: CASSTDRDGYTF

J gene: TRBJ1-1
clone size: NA
V gene: TRBV3-1/TRBV3-2
D gene: TRBD1
CDR3 DNA: TGTGCCAGCAGCCATGTTAGGGGGCCTGGGGGTGAAGCTTTCTTT
CDR3 protein: CASSHVRGPGGEAFF

J gene: TRBJ1-6
clone size: once
V gene: TRBV10-1
D gene: TRBD1
CDR3 DNA: TGCGCCAGTATCCGGGACAGGGAAAAGAATTCACCCCTCCACTTT
CDR3 protein: CASIRDREKNSPLHF

J gene: TRBJ2-3
clone size: NA
V gene: TRBV5-1
D gene: NA
CDR3 DNA: TGCGCCAGCAGCTTGATTCAGGTCACAGATACGCAGTATTTT
CDR3 protein: CASSLIQVTDTQYF

J gene: TRBJ1-5
clone size: NA
V gene: TRBV27
D gene: TRBD1
CDR3 DNA: TGTGCCAGCAGGGCAGGGACAGGGGGCAATCAGCCCCAGCATTTT
CDR3 protein: CASRAGTGGNQPQHF

J gene: TRBJ2-2
clone size: NA
V gene: TRBV7-2
D gene: TRBD2
CDR3 DNA: TGTGCCGGCCGGATAGCGGGAGTGGCGACCGGGGAGCTGTTTTTT
CDR3 protein: CAGRIAGVATGELFF

J gene: TRBJ2-2
clone size: NA
V gene: TRBV21-1
D gene: NA
CDR3 DNA: TGTGCCAGCAGCCGCGGGAGTAGGGTCGGGGAGCTGTTTTTT
CDR3 protein: CASSRGSRVGELFF

J gene: TRBJ2-3
clone size: NA
V gene: TRBV5-8
D gene: TRBD2
CDR3 DNA: TGTGCCAGCAAGCGGGGAACTACCACAGATACGCAGTATTTT
CDR3 protein: CASKRGTTTDTQYF

J gene: TRBJ2-2
clone size: NA
V gene: TRBV28
D gene: NA
CDR3 DNA: TGTGCCAGCAGTTTTCAGCGAGCGGGGGAGCTGTTTTTT
CDR3 protein: CASSFQRAGELFF

J gene: TRBJ1-5
clone size: NA
V gene: TRBV7-9
D gene: NA
CDR3 DNA: TGTGCCAGCAGCCGACAGGATCAGCCCCAGCATTTT
CDR3 protein: CASSRQDQPQHF

J gene: TRBJ2-3
clone size: NA
V gene: TRBV6-2/TRBV6-3
D gene: TRBD2
CDR3 DNA: TGTGCCAGCAGCCTTGGGGCGGGAGGATCAGATACGCAGTATTTT
CDR3 protein: CASSLGAGGSDTQYF

J gene: TRBJ1-5
clone size: NA
V gene: TRBV2
D gene: TRBD1
CDR3 DNA: TGTGCCAGCAGTGAATGGGGACAGAAAAATCAGCCCCAGCATTTT
CDR3 protein: CASSEWGQKNQPQHF

J gene: TRBJ1-4
clone size: once
V gene: TRBV3-1/TRBV3-2
D gene: TRBD1
CDR3 DNA: TGTGCCAGCAGCCAAGGATCGGGACAGGGCGTAAAACTGTTTTTT
CDR3 protein: CASSQGSGQGVKLFF

J gene: TRBJ2-1
clone size: NA
V gene: TRBV6-2/TRBV6-3
D gene: NA
CDR3 DNA: TGTGCCAGCAGTTATGCACGAGGACAGCGTATCTTC
CDR3 protein: CASSYARGQRIF

J gene: TRBJ2-2
clone size: NA
V gene: TRBV24-1
D gene: NA
CDR3 DNA: TGTGCCACCAGAGGGGCAGGATCCACCGGGGAGCTGTTTTTT
CDR3 protein: CATRGAGSTGELFF

J gene: TRBJ1-1
clone size: NA
V gene: TRBV6-5
D gene: NA
CDR3 DNA: TGTGCCAGCAGTTACGGAGGTATTGAAGCTTTCTTT
CDR3 protein: CASSYGGIEAFF

J gene: TRBJ2-7
clone size: NA
V gene: TRBV27
D gene: TRBD1
CDR3 DNA: TGTGCCAGCAGTTTATCCATTGGGACAGCTTCCTACGAGCAGTACTTC
CDR3 protein: CASSLSIGTASYEQYF

J gene: TRBJ1-1
clone size: NA
V gene: TRBV19
D gene: NA
CDR3 DNA: TGTGCCAGTCAAACCCGGCGGCTGGGCACTGAAGCTTTCTTT
CDR3 protein: CASQTRRLGTEAFF

J gene: TRBJ2-5
clone size: NA
V gene: TRBV28
D gene: NA
CDR3 DNA: TGTGCCAGCAGTTCCGGGACCTGGAGGGGGACCCAGTACTTC
CDR3 protein: CASSSGTWRGTQYF

J gene: TRBJ1-2
clone size: once
V gene: TRBV7-2
D gene: NA
CDR3 DNA: TGTGCCAGCACCCAAATGGCAATTGGCTACACCTTC
CDR3 protein: CASTQMAIGYTF

J gene: TRBJ1-5
clone size: NA
V gene: TRBV6-6
D gene: NA
CDR3 DNA: TGTGCCAGCAGCCGTCGAAACATGGGCAATCAGCCCCAGCATTTT
CDR3 protein: CASSRRNMGNQPQHF

J gene: TRBJ1-5
clone size: NA
V gene: TRBV6-5
D gene: TRBD1
CDR3 DNA: TGTGCCAGCAGGGAGGGACAGGGATTATACCAGCCCCAGCATTTT
CDR3 protein: CASREGQGLYQPQHF

J gene: TRBJ2-7
clone size: NA
V gene: TRBV10-3
D gene: TRBD2
CDR3 DNA: TGTGCCATCAGACCCGGACTAGCGGGAAACGAGCAGTACTTC
CDR3 protein: CAIRPGLAGNEQYF

J gene: TRBJ2-1
clone size: NA
V gene: TRBV4-3
D gene: TRBD2
CDR3 DNA: TGCGCCAGCAGCGCGAGCGGGAGAGCGTACAATGAGCAGTTCTTC
CDR3 protein: CASSASGRAYNEQFF

J gene: TRBJ2-7
clone size: NA
V gene: TRBV13
D gene: TRBD1
CDR3 DNA: TGTGCCAGCAGCCTGGACAGGGGCTCCTACGAGCAGTACTTC
CDR3 protein: CASSLDRGSYEQYF

J gene: TRBJ2-1
clone size: NA
V gene: TRBV28
D gene: TRBD2
CDR3 DNA: TGTGCCAGCAGCCTTACTAGCGGTACTTACAATGAGCAGTTCTTC
CDR3 protein: CASSLTSGTYNEQFF

J gene: TRBJ2-3
clone size: NA
V gene: TRBV5-1
D gene: TRBD2
CDR3 DNA: TGCGCCAGCAGCCCGACCCGACTAGCGGGTACAGATACGCAGTATTTT
CDR3 protein: CASSPTRLAGTDTQYF

J gene: TRBJ1-4
clone size: NA
V gene: TRBV6-5
D gene: NA
CDR3 DNA: TGTGCCAGCAGCCCCAGGACTAATGAAAAACTGTTTTTT
CDR3 protein: CASSPRTNEKLFF

J gene: TRBJ2-2
clone size: NA
V gene: TRBV11-3
D gene: TRBD1
CDR3 DNA: TGTGCCAGCAGCCTCGGGACAGGGGTTACCGGGGAGCTGTTTTTT
CDR3 protein: CASSLGTGVTGELFF